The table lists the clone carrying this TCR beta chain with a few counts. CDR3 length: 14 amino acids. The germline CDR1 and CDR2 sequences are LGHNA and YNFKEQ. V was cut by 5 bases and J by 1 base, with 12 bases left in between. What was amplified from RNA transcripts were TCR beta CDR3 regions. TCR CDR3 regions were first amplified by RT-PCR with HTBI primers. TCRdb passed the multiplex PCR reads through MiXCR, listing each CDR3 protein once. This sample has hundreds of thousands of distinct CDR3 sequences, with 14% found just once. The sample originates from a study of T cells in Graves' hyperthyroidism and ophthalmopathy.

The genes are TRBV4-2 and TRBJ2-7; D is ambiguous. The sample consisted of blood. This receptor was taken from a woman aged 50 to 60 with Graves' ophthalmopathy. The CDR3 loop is CASSLTFVSYEQYF. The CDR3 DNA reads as TGTGCCAGCAGCTTAACCTTCGTTTCCTACGAGCAGTACTTC.